Sequencing of this TCR beta chain was carried out in a study of T cell repertoires in cytomegalovirus infection (dated by TCRdb to between 2018 and 2021). Broadly, across the study: Peptide stimulations targeted recently identified HLA-C-restricted CMV epitopes, whose presentation resists viral immunomodulation, together with well-studied HLA-B-restricted epitopes. Donor HLA type was relevant to the analysis, because carriage of CMV infection together with the matching HLA type was indicated by public TCR beta signatures.

The CDR3, from cysteine to phenylalanine, totals 14 residues. Just the 42-base CDR3 DNA is kept, in frame starting at base 1. V is clipped by 6 bases and J by 4 bases, and the sequence between their germline boundaries is 15 bases long. CDR1 and CDR2, per the germline V gene (reference sequence), are MNHEY and SMNVEV. Note on this clonotype: Its antigen has not been determined. One base away there is no much larger clone; base qualities are not given.

The research as a whole found: In both this cohort and an independent cohort of under 450 donors, the cumulative frequency of public TCR beta family members distinguished carriers of CMV infection plus the relevant HLA type. The ex vivo response was dominated by HLA-C-restricted CMV-specific TCR beta clonotypes, which also provided the single most frequent clonotype in two of eight donors.

Data came from an Illumina HiSeq 1500. The public reads were reprocessed in TCRdb via fastp at Q25 and MiXCR, keeping in-frame beta chains. Each record represents a unique CDR3 protein, reported with the most common genes and DNA among its rows. This sample lists fewer than 900,000 distinct CDR3 sequences; under 35% were detected once. In total, the top ten clones hold approximately 14% of the sample. Read against the paper, the sample's treatment or condition label means: in vitro stimulation with specific CMV peptide epitopes to enrich CMV-specific T cells. The sequence joins TRBV27 to TRBJ1-1; too little of a D gene remains to name it. This receptor was identified in a human donor in good health (CMV status not recorded). Some clones in this sample may be carry-over from other donors' samples. The sample was cultured CD8+ T cells from PBMCs, taken from culture after CMV antigen stimulation. The CDR3 sequence is CASSSAGWGTEAFF. The DNA sequence is as follows: TGTGCCAGCAGCTCCGCCGGGTGGGGCACTGAAGCTTTCTTT.